This entry lists 18 T cell receptor beta chains sequenced from one sample in a study of cytomegalovirus exposure and HLA in healthy donors. Some clones are missing from TCRdb's copy, which holds only in-frame ones; the method was immunoSEQ multiplex PCR. The data contain approximately 240,000 clones, about 93% of them singletons. Material: PBMCs. These receptors came from a young woman in good health and CMV-seronegative.

In this sample, this clone turned up once. The chain employs TRBV5-1 and TRBJ1-1; 7 bases fit TRBD1. The CDR3 is 13 residues long. The V gene end was trimmed by 2 bases and the J gene end by 7 bases; junction bases not matched to a gene: 5. Germline CDR1 is SGHRS and CDR2 is YFSETQ. The CDR3 protein is CASSFPQGIEAFF. The CDR3 coding sequence is TGCGCCAGCAGCTTCCCACAGGGGATTGAAGCTTTCTTT.

V usage is TRBV6-6 and J usage is TRBJ2-6; possibly TRBD2 for D (7 bases). Per the germline V gene, CDR1 is MNHNY and CDR2 is SVGAGI (reference sequence). V lost 6 bases and J 4 bases, leaving 16 bases between the germline ends. This CDR3 is built from 16 residues. In nucleotides, the CDR3 is TGTGCCAGCAGCCGGGCGGGGGCGCGCGGGGCCAACGTCCTGACTTTC. This codes for CASSRAGARGANVLTF.

The chain links TRBV7-9 to TRBJ2-3; 12 bases fit TRBD2. Trimming took 5 bases from V and 0 from J; bases not matched to a gene: 6. The length of the CDR3 is 17 residues. Looked up from germline, CDR1 is SEHNR and CDR2 is FQNEAQ (reference sequence). The CDR3 sequence is CASSRRTSGTSTDTQYF. Written as DNA, the CDR3 is TGTGCCAGCAGCCGACGGACTAGCGGGACGAGCACAGATACGCAGTATTTT.

V usage is TRBV5-1 and J usage is TRBJ1-2; TRBD1 matches 7 bases. The CDR3 length is 13 residues. The V gene end was trimmed by 2 bases and the J gene end by 4 bases; junction bases not matched to a gene: 2. The germline V gene has CDR1 SGHRS and CDR2 YFSETQ. This CDR3 reads CASSLGTVYGYTF. CDR3 nucleotides: TGCGCCAGCAGCTTAGGGACAGTCTATGGCTACACCTTC.

The genes are TRBV30 and TRBJ2-1; 8 bases match TRBD2. CDR1 and CDR2 (germline): GTSNPN, SVGIG (reference sequence). The CDR3 covers 13 residues. J lost 7 bases, V lost 3 bases, and 5 bases had no gene match. The CDR3 region is CAWSIAGQNEQFF. The CDR3 DNA follows: TGTGCCTGGAGCATAGCGGGACAAAATGAGCAGTTCTTC. Looking up the rest from reference TRBV30 and TRBJ2-1 gives the full variable domain: SQTIHQWPATLVQPVGSPLSLECTVEGTSNPNLYWYRQAAGRGLQLLFYSVGIGQISSEVPQNLSASRPQDRQFILSSKKLLLSDSGFYLCAWSIAGQNEQFFGPGTRLTVL.

This clone was found once. V usage is TRBV4-1 and J usage is TRBJ1-5; tentative D call: TRBD1 (5 bases). This CDR3 has 17 residues. Germline values: CDR1 MGHRA, CDR2 YSYEKL. V was clipped by 3 bases and J by 2 bases, with 17 bases between them. Written as DNA, the CDR3 is TGCGCCAGCAGCCAGGGGCAAGTTCTTAGGGGCAATCAGCCCCAGCATTTT. Residues: CASSQGQVLRGNQPQHF.

The chain has TRBV4-1 and TRBJ1-5; D may be TRBD1 (5 bases). Germline V gene sequence: CDR1 MGHRA, CDR2 YSYEKL. The CDR3 consists of 15 residues. V lost 6 bases and J 0 bases, leaving 12 bases between the germline ends. The CDR3 nucleotides read TGCGCCAGCAGACCTAACCAGGGTAGCAATCAGCCCCAGCATTTT. Translated, it gives CASRPNQGSNQPQHF.

V gene TRBV4-1 combines with J gene TRBJ1-6, with 10 bases that match TRBD1. V shed 8 bases, J shed 6 bases, and the junction held 7 bases outside the gene matches. Germline V lookup: CDR1 MGHRA, CDR2 YSYEKL. The CDR3 sequence is 15 residues long. CDR3 nucleotides: TGCGCCAGCCTACGGGACAGGGGATCTAATTCACCCCTCCACTTT. This sequence encodes CASLRDRGSNSPLHF.

The rearrangement joins TRBV19 to TRBJ2-7; 8 nucleotides agree with TRBD2. After removal of 6 bases from V and 4 bases from J, the junction contained 14 bases not matched to a gene. Germline V gene sequence: CDR1 LNHDA, CDR2 SQIVND (reference sequence). The length of the CDR3 is 16 residues. The CDR3 DNA is TGTGCCAGTAGCACCTTGGCGGGGGGAGCTTGGTACGAGCAGTACTTC. This gives the protein CASSTLAGGAWYEQYF.

This chain joins TRBV18 and TRBJ2-1; TRBD2 might be the D (6 bases). Germline values: CDR1 KGHSH, CDR2 LQKENI. V was trimmed by 6 bases and J by 0 bases, leaving 12 bases between them. This CDR3 contains 15 residues. CDR3 sequence (DNA): TGTGCCAGCTCGCGGGACTCGAGCTCCTACAATGAGCAGTTCTTC. This gives the protein CASSRDSSSYNEQFF. Supplemented by reference TRBV18 and TRBJ2-1, the full variable domain reads NAGVMQNPRHLVRRRGQEARLRCSPMKGHSHVYWYRQLPEEGLKFMVYLQKENIIDESGMPKERFSAEFPKEGPSILRIQQVVRGDSAAYFCASSRDSSSYNEQFFGPGTRLTVL.

The chain uses TRBV19 and TRBJ1-5, with TRBD1 identical over 7 bases. The CDR3 runs 15 residues. V gave up 6 bases and J gave up 3 bases; unmatched junction bases: 8. The V gene's germline CDR1 is LNHDA and CDR2 SQIVND (reference sequence). CDR3 amino acids: CASRHTGAVNQPQHF. The CDR3 bases are TGTGCCAGTAGGCATACAGGGGCAGTCAATCAGCCCCAGCATTTT. The full variable domain, its missing parts supplied by reference TRBV19 and TRBJ1-5, is DGGITQSPKYLFRKEGQNVTLSCEQNLNHDAMYWYRQDPGQGLRLIYYSQIVNDFQKGDIAEGYSVSREKKESFPLTVTSAQKNPTAFYLCASRHTGAVNQPQHFGDGTRLSIL.

This rearrangement joins TRBV6-6 to TRBJ1-6; possible D gene TRBD1, 6 bases. The germline CDR1 and CDR2 sequences are MNHNY and SVGAGI (reference sequence). The germline V and J ends were trimmed by 5 bases and 7 bases, with 18 bases remaining between them. The CDR3 is 16 amino acids. CDR3 in amino acids: CASSIGRGRGNSPLHF. CDR3 bases: TGTGCCAGCAGTATTGGGCGAGGCAGGGGAAATTCACCCCTCCACTTT.

This clone appeared once. The chain joins TRBV9 to TRBJ2-2; D is ambiguous. The CDR3 has 14 amino acids. CDR1 and CDR2 from the germline V gene are SGDLS and YYNGEE. The V gene lost 0 bases and the J gene lost 6 bases, with 9 bases spanning the gap. The CDR3 here is CASSVAAGSGELFF. CDR3 nucleotide sequence: TGTGCCAGCAGCGTAGCAGCAGGATCCGGGGAGCTGTTTTTT.

The V and J genes are TRBV7-9 and TRBJ2-1, with 9 bases lining up with TRBD2. The germline V gene encodes CDR1 SEHNR and CDR2 FQNEAQ (reference sequence). The CDR3 consists of 14 residues. V lost 4 bases and J lost 3; bases outside the gene matches: 1. CDR3 coding DNA: TGTGCCAGCAGCTCTAGCGGGAACTACAATGAGCAGTTCTTC. It codes for CASSSSGNYNEQFF.

The chain uses TRBV7-2 and TRBJ2-7; D is uncertain. Trimming took 2 bases from V and 3 from J, leaving 8 bases between them. The germline V gene encodes CDR1 SGHTA and CDR2 FQGNSA. The CDR3 totals 13 residues. For the CDR3, the DNA is TGTGCCAGCAGCTTACTACGAGGCTACGAGCAGTACTTC. This gives the protein CASSLLRGYEQYF.

The rearrangement links TRBV7-9 to TRBJ1-2, with a weak D call TRBD1 (5 bases). The germline V gene encodes CDR1 SEHNR and CDR2 FQNEAQ (reference sequence). This CDR3 contains 15 residues. V was clipped by 4 bases and J by 2 bases, with 14 bases between them. The CDR3 region is CASSSLWGANYGYTF. The CDR3 nucleotides read TGTGCCAGCAGCTCCCTTTGGGGCGCGAACTATGGCTACACCTTC.

V and J are TRBV29-1 and TRBJ1-4; 8 bases match TRBD1. V trimming: 4 bases; J trimming: 6 bases; junction bases outside the gene matches: 13. CDR1 is SQVTM and CDR2 is ANQGSEA in the germline V gene. The CDR3 is made up of 16 amino acids. The CDR3 is CSVVPHPTGADEKLFF. Written as DNA, the CDR3 is TGCAGCGTTGTCCCCCACCCGACAGGGGCCGATGAAAAACTGTTTTTT.

In nucleotides, the CDR3 is TGTGCCAGTAGTACTCAGGGGACTGAAGCTTTCTTT. This translates into CASSTQGTEAFF. This sequence joins TRBV19 and TRBJ1-1, with D possibly being TRBD1 (6 bases). Deletions cut 4 bases from V and 5 bases from J, with 8 bases between. Per the germline V gene, CDR1 is LNHDA and CDR2 is SQIVND (reference sequence). The CDR3 sequence is 12 residues long.